This TCR beta chain derives from a study of human T cells and chemical hapten exposure. This clonotype was observed at least ten times. Trimming shortened V by 7 bases and J by 4 bases, and 12 bases separated the two germline ends. CDR1 and CDR2 from the germline V gene are MNHNY and SVGAGI (reference sequence). CDR3 length equals 13 residues. Regarding time point: patch test 2, 6 weeks after DPC sensitization. Treatment noted: therapeutic diphenylcyclopropenone sensitization with weekly scalp DPC. One entry per CDR3 protein results from TCRdb running MiXCR on the RACE reads. Here the sample spans about 54,000 distinct CDR3 sequences, 9.9% being singletons.

The sample was whole blood, taken in connection with sensitization to the hapten diphenylcyclopropenone (DPC). The chain combines TRBV6-6 with TRBJ2-3, with D tentatively TRBD2 (5 bases). The clonotype originates from a woman in her forties or fifties with alopecia areata. Some clones in this sample may be carry-over from other donors' samples. CDR3 amino acids: CASMEGGADTQYF. The DNA for the CDR3 is TGTGCCAGCATGGAAGGAGGAGCAGATACGCAGTATTTT.